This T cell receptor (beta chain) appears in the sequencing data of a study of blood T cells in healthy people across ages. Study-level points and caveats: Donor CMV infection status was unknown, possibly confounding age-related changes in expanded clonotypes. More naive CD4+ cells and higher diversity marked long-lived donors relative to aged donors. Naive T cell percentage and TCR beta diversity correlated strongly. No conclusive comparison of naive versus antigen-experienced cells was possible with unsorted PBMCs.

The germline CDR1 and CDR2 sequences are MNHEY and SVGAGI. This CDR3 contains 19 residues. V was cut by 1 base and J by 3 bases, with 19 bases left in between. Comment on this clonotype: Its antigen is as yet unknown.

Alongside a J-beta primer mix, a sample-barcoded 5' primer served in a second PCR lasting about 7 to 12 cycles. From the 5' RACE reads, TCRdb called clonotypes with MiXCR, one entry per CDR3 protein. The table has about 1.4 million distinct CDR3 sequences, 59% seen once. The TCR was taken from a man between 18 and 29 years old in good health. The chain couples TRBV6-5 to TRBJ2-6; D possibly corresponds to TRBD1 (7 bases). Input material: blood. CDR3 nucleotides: TGTGCCAGCAGTTACTTCCATCGAGCCCAGGGGGGTGGGGCCAACGTCCTGACTTTC. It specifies CASSYFHRAQGGGANVLTF.